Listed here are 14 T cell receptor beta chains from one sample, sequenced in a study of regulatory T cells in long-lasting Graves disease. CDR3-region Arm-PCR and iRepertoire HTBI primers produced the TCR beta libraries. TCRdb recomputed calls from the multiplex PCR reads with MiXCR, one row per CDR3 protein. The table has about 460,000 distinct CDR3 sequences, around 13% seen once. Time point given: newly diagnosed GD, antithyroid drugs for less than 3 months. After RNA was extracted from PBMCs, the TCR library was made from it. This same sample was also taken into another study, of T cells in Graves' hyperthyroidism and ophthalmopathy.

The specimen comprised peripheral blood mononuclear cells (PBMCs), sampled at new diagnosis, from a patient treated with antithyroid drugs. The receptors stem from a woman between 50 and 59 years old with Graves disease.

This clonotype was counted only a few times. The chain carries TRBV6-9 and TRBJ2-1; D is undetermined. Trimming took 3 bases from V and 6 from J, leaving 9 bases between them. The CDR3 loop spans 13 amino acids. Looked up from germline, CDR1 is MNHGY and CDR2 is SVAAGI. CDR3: CASSYVVSNEQFF. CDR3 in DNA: TGTGCCAGCAGTTACGTGGTTTCCAATGAGCAGTTCTTC.

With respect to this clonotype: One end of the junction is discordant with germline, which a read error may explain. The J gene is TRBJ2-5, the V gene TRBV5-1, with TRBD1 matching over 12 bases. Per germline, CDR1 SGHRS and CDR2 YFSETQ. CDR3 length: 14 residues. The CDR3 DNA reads TGCGCCAGCAGCTCAGGGACAGGGGGCGAGACCCGGTACTTC. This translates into CASSSGTGGETRYF.

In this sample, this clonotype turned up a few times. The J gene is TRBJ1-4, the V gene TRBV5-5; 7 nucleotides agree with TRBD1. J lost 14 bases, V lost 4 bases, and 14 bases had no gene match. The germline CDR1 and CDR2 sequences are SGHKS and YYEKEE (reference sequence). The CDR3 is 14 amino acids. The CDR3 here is CASSPPGTEGDLFF. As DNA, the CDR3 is TGTGCCAGCAGCCCCCCCGGGACAGAGGGCGATCTGTTTTTT.

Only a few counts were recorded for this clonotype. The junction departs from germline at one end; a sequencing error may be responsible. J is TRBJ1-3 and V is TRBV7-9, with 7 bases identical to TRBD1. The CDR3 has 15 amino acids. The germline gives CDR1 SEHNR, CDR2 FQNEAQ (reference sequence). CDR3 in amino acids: CASSPDRRTGTTIYF. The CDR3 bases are TGTGCCAGCAGCCCGGACAGGCGAACTGGAACCACCATATATTTT.

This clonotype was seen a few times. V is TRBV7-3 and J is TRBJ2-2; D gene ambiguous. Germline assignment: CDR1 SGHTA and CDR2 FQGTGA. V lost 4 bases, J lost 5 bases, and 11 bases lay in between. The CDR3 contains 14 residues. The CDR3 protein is CASSSEPGTGELFF. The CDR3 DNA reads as TGTGCCAGCAGCTCCGAGCCTGGGACCGGGGAGCTGTTTTTT.

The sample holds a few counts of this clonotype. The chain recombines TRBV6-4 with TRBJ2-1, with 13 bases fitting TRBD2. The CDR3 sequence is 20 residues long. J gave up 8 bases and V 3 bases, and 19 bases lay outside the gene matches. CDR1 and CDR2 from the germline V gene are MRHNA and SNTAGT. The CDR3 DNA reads TGTGCCAGCAGTGATGCCCGACTCACCCTGGGACTAGCGGGAAACGATGAGCAGTTCTTC. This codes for CASSDARLTLGLAGNDEQFF.

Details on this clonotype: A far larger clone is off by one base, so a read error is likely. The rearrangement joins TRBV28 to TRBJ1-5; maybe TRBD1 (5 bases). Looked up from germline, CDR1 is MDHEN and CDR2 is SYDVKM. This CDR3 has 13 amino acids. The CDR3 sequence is CAGSRDSNQPQHF. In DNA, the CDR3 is TGTGCCGGCAGCCGGGACAGCAATCAGCCCCAGCATTTT. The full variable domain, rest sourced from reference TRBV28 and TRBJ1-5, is DVKVTQSSRYLVKRTGEKVFLECVQDMDHENMFWYRQDPGLGLRLIYFSYDVKMKEKGDIPEGYSVSREKKERFSLILESASTNQTSMYLCAGSRDSNQPQHFGDGTRLSIL.

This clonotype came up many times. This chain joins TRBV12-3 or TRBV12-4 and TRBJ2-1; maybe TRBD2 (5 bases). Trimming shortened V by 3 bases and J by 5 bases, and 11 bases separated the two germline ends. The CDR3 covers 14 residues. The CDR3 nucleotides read TGTGCCAGCAGTTTCACTCGCGGGCACAATGAGCAGTTCTTC. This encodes CASSFTRGHNEQFF.

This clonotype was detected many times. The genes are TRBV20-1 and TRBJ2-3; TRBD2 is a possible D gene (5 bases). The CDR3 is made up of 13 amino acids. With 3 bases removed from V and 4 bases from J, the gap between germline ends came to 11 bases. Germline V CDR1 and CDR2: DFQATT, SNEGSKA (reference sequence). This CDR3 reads CSARGVVSDTQYF. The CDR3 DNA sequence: TGCAGTGCTAGGGGAGTTGTTTCAGATACGCAGTATTTT.

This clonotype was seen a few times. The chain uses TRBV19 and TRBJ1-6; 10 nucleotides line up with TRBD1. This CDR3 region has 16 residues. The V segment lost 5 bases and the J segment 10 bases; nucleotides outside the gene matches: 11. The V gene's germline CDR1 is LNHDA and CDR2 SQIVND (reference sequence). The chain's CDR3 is CASSAQAGQGRSPLHF. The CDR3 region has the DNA TGTGCCAGTAGTGCCCAAGCGGGACAGGGGCGGTCACCCCTCCACTTT.

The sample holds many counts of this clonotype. CDR3 sequence: CASTRTGLNEQFF. Here the CDR3 DNA reads TGTGCCAGCACGCGGACAGGGCTCAATGAGCAGTTCTTC. V and J are TRBV9 and TRBJ2-1; 8 bases agree with TRBD1. V lost 6 bases, J lost 6 bases, and 5 bases stayed unmatched. The CDR3 is made up of 13 amino acids. Per germline, CDR1 SGDLS and CDR2 YYNGEE.

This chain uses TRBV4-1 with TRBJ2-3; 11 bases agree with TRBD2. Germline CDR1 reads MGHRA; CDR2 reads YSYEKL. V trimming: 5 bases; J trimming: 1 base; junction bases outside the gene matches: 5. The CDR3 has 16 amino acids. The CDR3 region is CASSFTSGGRTDTQYF. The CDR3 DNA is TGCGCCAGCAGCTTTACTAGCGGGGGCCGCACAGATACGCAGTATTTT.

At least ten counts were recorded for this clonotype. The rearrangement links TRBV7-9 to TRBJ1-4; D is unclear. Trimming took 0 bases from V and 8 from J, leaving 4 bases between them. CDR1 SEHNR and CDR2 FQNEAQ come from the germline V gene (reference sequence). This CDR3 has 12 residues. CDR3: CASSLAQEKLFF. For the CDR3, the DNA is TGTGCCAGCAGCTTAGCGCAAGAAAAACTGTTTTTT.

CDR3 in amino acids: CASSSHGTEFYEQYF. The CDR3 DNA reads TGTGCCAGCAGCTCCCACGGGACTGAGTTCTACGAGCAGTACTTC. This rearrangement joins TRBV7-2 to TRBJ2-7, with D possibly being TRBD2 (6 bases). Germline CDR1 SGHTA, CDR2 FQGNSA. This CDR3 region has 15 residues. Trimming pared 4 bases from V and 3 bases from J, leaving 16 bases between.